Below, 5 T cell receptor beta chains from the same sample are listed, as sequenced in a study of blood T cells in healthy people across ages. Combining a sample-barcoded 5' primer with a J-beta primer mix, a second PCR ran for about 7 to 12 cycles. TCRdb re-called the 5' RACE reads with MiXCR, one entry per CDR3 protein. The sample shows about a million distinct CDR3 sequences, roughly two fifths of them seen only once. The sample taken for sequencing was blood. These receptors all stem from a man younger than 35 in good health.

The chain recombines TRBV19 with TRBJ2-7; 10 bases line up with TRBD2. From germline, CDR1 is LNHDA and CDR2 SQIVND (reference sequence). After removal of 5 bases from V and 2 bases from J, the junction contained 9 bases not matched to a gene. The CDR3 has 16 residues. The CDR3 sequence is CASSLAPTSGAYEQYF. The CDR3 DNA follows: TGTGCCAGTAGTCTCGCCCCCACTAGCGGGGCCTACGAGCAGTACTTC.

This clonotype was seen a handful of times. The V and J genes are TRBV18 and TRBJ2-1; D might be TRBD1 (6 bases). This CDR3 has 12 residues. Germline V lookup: CDR1 KGHSH, CDR2 LQKENI. V lost 1 base and J 14 bases, leaving 12 bases between the germline ends. CDR3 DNA sequence: TGTGCCAGCTCACCACTAGCCAGGGGCAAGTTCTTC. Encoded protein: CASSPLARGKFF.

V and J are TRBV20-1 and TRBJ2-5; D possibly matches TRBD1 or TRBD2 (5 bases each). The CDR3 runs to 12 residues. The germline CDR1 and CDR2 sequences are DFQATT and SNEGSKA (reference sequence). V lost 3 bases and J 11 bases, leaving 16 bases between the germline ends. This CDR3 reads CSASWGPNEQYF. CDR3 DNA: TGCAGTGCTAGTTGGGGACCCAATGAGCAGTACTTC.

This clonotype was picked up many times. V gene TRBV19 combines with J gene TRBJ2-3; the match to TRBD1 covers 10 bases. The CDR3 is 15 amino acids. Per germline, CDR1 LNHDA and CDR2 SQIVND (reference sequence). The trim removed 7 bases at V and 6 bases at J, leaving 10 bases unmatched. DNA for the CDR3: TGTGCCAGTACCACCCGACAGGGGGCGCCGGATACGCAGTATTTT. Translation: CASTTRQGAPDTQYF.

This clonotype was counted only a few times. This rearrangement joins TRBV6-5 to TRBJ2-5, with 9 bases that match TRBD1. The last part of the DNA fits TRBJ2-7 better; the J call may be wrong. CDR1 is MNHEY, CDR2 SVGAGI, per germline. CDR3 length: 17 amino acids. The CDR3 region is CASSYDLFGTGIDEQYF. The CDR3 DNA reads as TGTGCCAGCAGTTACGATTTGTTCGGGACAGGGATCGACGAGCAGTACTTC.